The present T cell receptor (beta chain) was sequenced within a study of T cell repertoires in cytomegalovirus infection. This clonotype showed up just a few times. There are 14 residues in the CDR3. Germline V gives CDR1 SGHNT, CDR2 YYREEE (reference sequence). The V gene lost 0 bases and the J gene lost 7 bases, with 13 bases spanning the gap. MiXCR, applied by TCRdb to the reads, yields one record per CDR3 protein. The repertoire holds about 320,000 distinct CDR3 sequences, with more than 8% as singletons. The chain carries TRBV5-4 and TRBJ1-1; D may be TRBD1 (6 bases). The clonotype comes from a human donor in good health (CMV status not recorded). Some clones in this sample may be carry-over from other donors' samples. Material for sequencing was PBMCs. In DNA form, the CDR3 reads TGTGCCAGCAGCTTGGCGGGGGGCGCGATTGAAGCTTTCTTT. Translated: CASSLAGGAIEAFF.